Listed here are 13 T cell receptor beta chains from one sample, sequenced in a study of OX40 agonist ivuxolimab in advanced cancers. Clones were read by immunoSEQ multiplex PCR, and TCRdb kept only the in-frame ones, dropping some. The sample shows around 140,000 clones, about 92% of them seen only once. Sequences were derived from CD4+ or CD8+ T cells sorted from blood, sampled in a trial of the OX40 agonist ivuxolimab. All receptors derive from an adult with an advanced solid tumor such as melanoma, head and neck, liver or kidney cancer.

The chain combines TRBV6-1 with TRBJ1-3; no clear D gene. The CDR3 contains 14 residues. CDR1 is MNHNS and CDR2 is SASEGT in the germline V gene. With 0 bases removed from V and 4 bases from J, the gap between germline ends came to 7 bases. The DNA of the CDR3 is TGTGCCAGCAGTGAAGCGATGGGAGGAAACACCATATATTTT. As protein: CASSEAMGGNTIYF.

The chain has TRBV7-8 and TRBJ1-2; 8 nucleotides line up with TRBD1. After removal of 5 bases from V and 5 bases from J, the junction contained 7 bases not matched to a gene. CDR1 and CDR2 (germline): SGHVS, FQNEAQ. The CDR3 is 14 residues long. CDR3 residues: CASSRRQGRYGYTF. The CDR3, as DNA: TGTGCCAGCAGCCGTCGACAGGGGAGGTATGGCTACACCTTC.

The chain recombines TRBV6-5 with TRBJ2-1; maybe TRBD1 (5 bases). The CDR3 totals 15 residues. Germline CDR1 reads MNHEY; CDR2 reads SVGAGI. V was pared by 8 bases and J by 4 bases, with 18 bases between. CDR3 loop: CASVRQPPEYNEQFF. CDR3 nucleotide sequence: TGTGCCAGCGTACGACAGCCCCCTGAATACAATGAGCAGTTCTTC.

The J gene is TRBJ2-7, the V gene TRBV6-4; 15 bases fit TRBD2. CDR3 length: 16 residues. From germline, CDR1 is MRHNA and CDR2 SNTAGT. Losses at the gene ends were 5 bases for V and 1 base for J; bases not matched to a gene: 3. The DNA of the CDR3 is TGTGCCAGCAGTCGGACTAGCGGGGGGGCTTCCTACGAGCAGTACTTC. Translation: CASSRTSGGASYEQYF.

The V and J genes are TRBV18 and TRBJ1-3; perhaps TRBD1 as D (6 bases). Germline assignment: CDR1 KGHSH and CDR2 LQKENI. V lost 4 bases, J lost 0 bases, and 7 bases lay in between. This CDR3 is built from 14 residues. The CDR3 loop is CASSLGASGNTIYF. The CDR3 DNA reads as TGTGCCAGCTCACTGGGGGCCTCTGGAAACACCATATATTTT.

CDR3 in DNA: TGTGCCAGCAGCTTGGGGGGTTCGGGCGCCTACAATGAGCAGTTCTTC. Translating it yields CASSLGGSGAYNEQFF. This sequence joins TRBV5-4 and TRBJ2-1; D uncertain. This CDR3 is built from 16 residues. Trimming left V 0 bases short and J 2 bases short, with 12 bases between. Per germline, CDR1 SGHNT and CDR2 YYREEE (reference sequence).

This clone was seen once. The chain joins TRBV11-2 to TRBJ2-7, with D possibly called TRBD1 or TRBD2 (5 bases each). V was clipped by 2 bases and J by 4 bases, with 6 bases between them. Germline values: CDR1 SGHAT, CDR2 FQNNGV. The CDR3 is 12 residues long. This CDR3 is CASSLWGYEQYF. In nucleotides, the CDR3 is TGTGCCAGCAGCTTATGGGGGTACGAGCAGTACTTC.

CDR3 DNA sequence: TGTGCCAGCACGAGCTCTGGAAACACCATATATTTT. This gives the protein CASTSSGNTIYF. J is TRBJ1-3 and V is TRBV6-6, with D hard to call. The germline V gene encodes CDR1 MNHNY and CDR2 SVGAGI (reference sequence). Trimming removed 7 bases from V and 0 bases from J, with 4 bases in between. This CDR3 has 12 residues.

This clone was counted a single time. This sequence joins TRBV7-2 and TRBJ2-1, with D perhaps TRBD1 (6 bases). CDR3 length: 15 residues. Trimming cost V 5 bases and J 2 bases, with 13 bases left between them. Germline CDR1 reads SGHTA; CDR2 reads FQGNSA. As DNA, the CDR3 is TGTGCCAGCAGCCCGGGCAGGGGTACCTACAATGAGCAGTTCTTC. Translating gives CASSPGRGTYNEQFF.

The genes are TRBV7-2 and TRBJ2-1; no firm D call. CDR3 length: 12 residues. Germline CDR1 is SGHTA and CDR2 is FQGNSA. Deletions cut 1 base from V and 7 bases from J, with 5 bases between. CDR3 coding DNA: TGTGCCAGCAGCTTAGTGGGGAATGAGCAGTTCTTC. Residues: CASSLVGNEQFF.

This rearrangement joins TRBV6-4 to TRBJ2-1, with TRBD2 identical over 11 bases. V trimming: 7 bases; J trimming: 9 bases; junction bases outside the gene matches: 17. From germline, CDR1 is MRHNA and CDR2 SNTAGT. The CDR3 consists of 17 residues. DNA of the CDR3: TGTGCCAGCACCCATAACCCGTCTAGCGGGAGGATGTCTGAGCAGTTCTTC. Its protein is CASTHNPSSGRMSEQFF.

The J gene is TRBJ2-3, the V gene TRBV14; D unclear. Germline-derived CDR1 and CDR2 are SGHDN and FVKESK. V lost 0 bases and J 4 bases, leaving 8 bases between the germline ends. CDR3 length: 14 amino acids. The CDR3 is CASSQDIAADTQYF. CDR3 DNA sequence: TGTGCCAGCAGCCAAGATATTGCGGCAGATACGCAGTATTTT.

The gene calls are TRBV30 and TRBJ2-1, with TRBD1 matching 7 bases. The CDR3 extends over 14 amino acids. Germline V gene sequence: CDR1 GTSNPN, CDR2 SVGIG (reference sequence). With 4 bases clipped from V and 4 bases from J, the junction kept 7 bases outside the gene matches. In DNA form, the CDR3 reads TGTGCCTGGACCCAGGGGGACGGGTACAATGAGCAGTTCTTC. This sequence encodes CAWTQGDGYNEQFF.